This is a list of T cell receptor beta chains from one sample in a study of T cell responses to AZD1222 COVID-19 vaccine. Generated by immunoSEQ multiplex PCR, the TCRdb table keeps only in-frame clones and is missing some. The sample includes about 150,000 clones, about 93% seen only once; the top ten take under 10%. Sequenced here: peripheral blood, sampled on day 0 of AZD1222 vaccination. Receptors originate from an adult in good health. Both conserved end residues are part of each CDR3. A D gene is named only where the DNA matches it firmly. Clone size appears in some rows only: once, few, many, or a class for an expanded clone.

CATSEPTGAWGTGELFF	TGTGCCACCAGTGAGCCTACAGGGGCTTGGGGCACCGGGGAGCTGTTTTTT	TRBD1	TRBV24-1	TRBJ2-2	.
CASSLRQGSYEQYF	TGCGCCAGCAGCCTTCGACAGGGGAGCTACGAGCAGTACTTC	TRBD1	TRBV4-1	TRBJ2-7	.
CASSPVATGDYGYTF	TGTGCCAGCTCACCAGTGGCGACAGGGGACTATGGCTACACCTTC	TRBD1	TRBV18	TRBJ1-2	.
CASSWGQLNQPQHF	TGTGCCAGCAGTTGGGGACAGCTCAATCAGCCCCAGCATTTT	TRBD1	TRBV6-2/TRBV6-3	TRBJ1-5	.
CASSLNLGNDGYTF	TGTGCCAGCAGCTTGAATCTCGGGAACGATGGCTACACCTTC	.	TRBV5-4	TRBJ1-2	.
CASSVDRAAIYGYTF	TGTGCCAGCAGCGTCGACAGGGCGGCGATATATGGCTACACCTTC	TRBD1	TRBV27	TRBJ1-2	.
CASSIWEELRGDTQYF	TGTGCCAGTAGTATATGGGAGGAACTGCGAGGAGATACGCAGTATTTT	.	TRBV19	TRBJ2-3	.
CASSLMQNTEAFF	TGCGCCAGCAGCCTTATGCAGAACACTGAAGCTTTCTTT	.	TRBV5-1	TRBJ1-1	.
CAISDLADVSYEQYF	TGTGCCATCAGTGATTTGGCAGATGTCTCCTACGAGCAGTACTTC	.	TRBV10-3	TRBJ2-7	.
CASREGGGNQPQHF	TGTGCCAGCAGGGAGGGCGGTGGCAATCAGCCCCAGCATTTT	.	TRBV2	TRBJ1-5	.
CSVVDTGAKNIQYF	TGCAGCGTTGTGGACACTGGAGCCAAAAACATTCAGTACTTC	.	TRBV29-1	TRBJ2-4	.
CASSTTGSRIYGYTF	TGTGCCAGTAGTACGACAGGGTCACGTATCTATGGCTACACCTTC	TRBD1	TRBV19	TRBJ1-2	.
CASSIDSLNQPQHF	TGCGCCAGCAGCATCGACAGTCTCAATCAGCCCCAGCATTTT	.	TRBV5-1	TRBJ1-5	.
CASSQQGGSEQFF	TGTGCCAGCAGCCAGCAGGGGGGGAGTGAGCAGTTCTTC	.	TRBV3-1/TRBV3-2	TRBJ2-1	once
CASSQIRGPGNTIYF	TGCGCCAGCAGCCAGATTAGGGGGCCTGGAAACACCATATATTTT	TRBD1	TRBV4-1	TRBJ1-3	.
CASSTYPDRVNEQFF	TGTGCCAGCAGCACCTACCCCGACAGGGTAAATGAGCAGTTCTTC	TRBD1	TRBV7-6	TRBJ2-1	.
CASRYTSGGSGYTF	TGTGCCAGCAGATATACCTCCGGGGGCTCTGGCTACACCTTC	.	TRBV6-6	TRBJ1-2	once
CASSLVWGGEQFF	TGTGCCAGCAGCTTAGTTTGGGGTGGGGAGCAGTTCTTC	.	TRBV7-8	TRBJ2-1	.
CASSMEGWGRAGLYGYTF	TGTGCCAGCAGCATGGAAGGTTGGGGCAGGGCGGGTCTCTATGGCTACACCTTC	.	TRBV11-3	TRBJ1-2	.
CASSFGHATNEKLFF	TGTGCCAGCAGCTTCGGACACGCTACTAATGAAAAACTGTTTTTT	.	TRBV7-6	TRBJ1-4	.
CASSLRGFNSPLHF	TGTGCCAGCAGCTTAAGGGGTTTTAATTCACCCCTCCACTTT	.	TRBV7-2	TRBJ1-6	.
CASSPQEGSGQPQHF	TGTGCCAGCTCACCACAGGAGGGGAGTGGTCAGCCCCAGCATTTT	.	TRBV18	TRBJ1-5	once
CASSPAGWTDTQYF	TGTGCCAGCAGCCCAGCAGGGTGGACAGATACGCAGTATTTT	.	TRBV3-1/TRBV3-2	TRBJ2-3	.
CSVGGQGRNQPQHF	TGCAGCGTTGGCGGGCAGGGGAGGAATCAGCCCCAGCATTTT	.	TRBV29-1	TRBJ1-5	.
CASSEPGQSF	TGTGCCAGCAGTGAGCCGGGTCAGTCTTTT	.	TRBV2	TRBJ1-6	.
CSVDSGTEAFF	TGCAGCGTCGACAGTGGCACTGAAGCTTTCTTT	.	TRBV29-1	TRBJ1-1	.
CAITDRTVLGTESSGNTIYF	TGTGCCATTACCGACCGAACAGTTCTAGGGACAGAGAGCTCTGGAAACACCATATATTTT	TRBD1	TRBV10-3	TRBJ1-3	.
CASSLRQGARDTQYF	TGTGCCAGCAGTCTAAGACAGGGGGCGAGGGATACGCAGTATTTT	TRBD1	TRBV27	TRBJ2-3	.
CATSRDEETQYF	TGTGCCACCAGCAGAGATGAAGAGACCCAGTACTTC	.	TRBV15	TRBJ2-5	.